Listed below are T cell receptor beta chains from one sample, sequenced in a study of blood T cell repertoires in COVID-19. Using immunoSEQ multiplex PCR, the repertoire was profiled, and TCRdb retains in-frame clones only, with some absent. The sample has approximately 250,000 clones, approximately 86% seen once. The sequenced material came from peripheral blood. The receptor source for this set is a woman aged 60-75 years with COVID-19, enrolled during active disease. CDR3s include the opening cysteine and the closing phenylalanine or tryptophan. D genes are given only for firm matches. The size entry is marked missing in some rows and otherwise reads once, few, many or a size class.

CDR3nt: TGTGCCAGCAGTGAAGGGACTGTAAAAAAACTGTTTTTT
CDR3aa: CASSEGTVKKLFF
v_gene: TRBV6-1
d_gene: -
abundance: -
j_gene: TRBJ1-4

CDR3nt: TGTGCCAGCAGCTTATGGACAGGGGGCACCAATGAGCAGTTCTTC
CDR3aa: CASSLWTGGTNEQFF
v_gene: TRBV7-8
d_gene: TRBD1
abundance: -
j_gene: TRBJ2-1

CDR3nt: TGTGCCAGCAGCTCCCCTAGGGAGCAGTTCTTC
CDR3aa: CASSSPREQFF
v_gene: TRBV7-9
d_gene: -
abundance: -
j_gene: TRBJ2-1

CDR3nt: TGTGCCAGTAGCCCCGCGGAACAGCCCCAGCATTTT
CDR3aa: CASSPAEQPQHF
v_gene: TRBV19
d_gene: -
abundance: -
j_gene: TRBJ1-5

CDR3nt: TGTGCCAGCCGCCCCGGGGGATCCTACAATGAGCAGTTCTTC
CDR3aa: CASRPGGSYNEQFF
v_gene: TRBV27
d_gene: -
abundance: -
j_gene: TRBJ2-1

CDR3nt: TGCAGCGTCACCCATACAGGGGCCGGGTTCTTC
CDR3aa: CSVTHTGAGFF
v_gene: TRBV29-1
d_gene: TRBD1
abundance: -
j_gene: TRBJ2-1

CDR3nt: TGTGCCAGCACAAGACTAGCGCACCCAAATGAGCAGTTCTTC
CDR3aa: CASTRLAHPNEQFF
v_gene: TRBV9
d_gene: TRBD2
abundance: -
j_gene: TRBJ2-1

CDR3nt: TGTGCCAGCAGCTTAATTGCGGGAGGCTGGCGTACGCAGTATTTT
CDR3aa: CASSLIAGGWRTQYF
v_gene: TRBV7-3
d_gene: TRBD2
abundance: -
j_gene: TRBJ2-3

CDR3nt: TGTGCCAGCAGCTTTGGACAGGGCGATAATTCACCCCTCCACTTT
CDR3aa: CASSFGQGDNSPLHF
v_gene: TRBV5-5
d_gene: TRBD1
abundance: -
j_gene: TRBJ1-6

CDR3nt: TGTGCCTGGAGTGTTGGGGCGGGGGTTGGCTACACCTTC
CDR3aa: CAWSVGAGVGYTF
v_gene: TRBV30
d_gene: -
abundance: -
j_gene: TRBJ1-2

CDR3nt: TGTGCCAGCAGCCCTGGGACAGGGGGATTGGGAACTAATGAAAAACTGTTTTTT
CDR3aa: CASSPGTGGLGTNEKLFF
v_gene: TRBV7-2
d_gene: TRBD1
abundance: -
j_gene: TRBJ1-4

CDR3nt: TGTGCCAGCAGTGAATCCTGGACAGCCACGGAGACCCAGTACTTC
CDR3aa: CASSESWTATETQYF
v_gene: TRBV25-1
d_gene: -
abundance: -
j_gene: TRBJ2-5

CDR3nt: TGCAGCGCCTTGGGGGGATTCACAGATACGCAGTATTTT
CDR3aa: CSALGGFTDTQYF
v_gene: TRBV29-1
d_gene: -
abundance: -
j_gene: TRBJ2-3

CDR3nt: TGCGCCAGCAGTGAGTCTTCCGGGAACGTCTACGAGCAGTACTTC
CDR3aa: CASSESSGNVYEQYF
v_gene: TRBV10-1
d_gene: -
abundance: few
j_gene: TRBJ2-7

CDR3nt: TGTGCCAGCAGGGCCATGGGACAGAATAATTCACCCCTCCACTTT
CDR3aa: CASRAMGQNNSPLHF
v_gene: TRBV7-9
d_gene: TRBD1
abundance: -
j_gene: TRBJ1-6

CDR3nt: TGTGCCAGTAGTGGAAGAACCGGGACTTACGAGCAGTACTTC
CDR3aa: CASSGRTGTYEQYF
v_gene: TRBV19
d_gene: -
abundance: -
j_gene: TRBJ2-7

CDR3nt: TGCGCCAGCACCCTCTCCGGGCCAGGGCGAAACACCATATATTTT
CDR3aa: CASTLSGPGRNTIYF
v_gene: TRBV5-1
d_gene: -
abundance: -
j_gene: TRBJ1-3

CDR3nt: TGCGCCAGCAGCCCTACAGGGGGTATAGCTAACTATGGCTACACCTTC
CDR3aa: CASSPTGGIANYGYTF
v_gene: TRBV5-1
d_gene: TRBD1
abundance: -
j_gene: TRBJ1-2

CDR3nt: TGTGCCAGCAGCTTAGGTCCCAGGGGGCGATCCGGTGGCTACACCTTC
CDR3aa: CASSLGPRGRSGGYTF
v_gene: TRBV7-8
d_gene: TRBD1
abundance: -
j_gene: TRBJ1-2

CDR3nt: TGTGCCACGGAGAGAAGGGGACAGGGAGATCAGCCCCAGCATTTT
CDR3aa: CATERRGQGDQPQHF
v_gene: TRBV6-5
d_gene: TRBD1
abundance: -
j_gene: TRBJ1-5

CDR3nt: TGTGCCAGCAGCCCTGGCCCGGGGAATGAGCAGTTCTTC
CDR3aa: CASSPGPGNEQFF
v_gene: TRBV14
d_gene: -
abundance: -
j_gene: TRBJ2-1

CDR3nt: TGTGCCAGCAGCCCCGCCGGGACTAGCGGATACAATGAGCAGTTCTTC
CDR3aa: CASSPAGTSGYNEQFF
v_gene: TRBV28
d_gene: TRBD2
abundance: -
j_gene: TRBJ2-1

CDR3nt: TGTGCCAGCTCACCCACAGGGTCGTCTGAAGCTTTCTTT
CDR3aa: CASSPTGSSEAFF
v_gene: TRBV18
d_gene: -
abundance: -
j_gene: TRBJ1-1

CDR3nt: TGTGCCACCAGTAAGACAGCCTCGGGCAATCAGCCCCAGCATTTT
CDR3aa: CATSKTASGNQPQHF
v_gene: TRBV24-1
d_gene: -
abundance: -
j_gene: TRBJ1-5

CDR3nt: TGCAGTGCTAGTGGACTATCATCCTACGAGCAGTACTTC
CDR3aa: CSASGLSSYEQYF
v_gene: TRBV20-1
d_gene: -
abundance: -
j_gene: TRBJ2-7

CDR3nt: TGTGCCAGCAGCCGGGGGGGACAGGGGAGTCTCGAGCAGTACTTC
CDR3aa: CASSRGGQGSLEQYF
v_gene: TRBV5-5
d_gene: TRBD1
abundance: few
j_gene: TRBJ2-7

CDR3nt: TGTGCCAGCAGCGTAGGAGCGGGAGGGCCGGGAGAGCAGTACTTC
CDR3aa: CASSVGAGGPGEQYF
v_gene: TRBV9
d_gene: TRBD2
abundance: -
j_gene: TRBJ2-7

CDR3nt: TGTGCCAGCAGTTTGAGACTAGCGGGAGTCAAGACCGGGGAGCTGTTTTTT
CDR3aa: CASSLRLAGVKTGELFF
v_gene: TRBV27
d_gene: TRBD2
abundance: -
j_gene: TRBJ2-2

CDR3nt: TGTGCCAGCAGCGCCGGGCTTCTGGAGGGTGAAAAACTGTTTTTT
CDR3aa: CASSAGLLEGEKLFF
v_gene: TRBV14
d_gene: -
abundance: -
j_gene: TRBJ1-4

CDR3nt: TGTGCCAGCAGCGCCTTGTCAGGATCCGGCACAGATACGCAGTATTTT
CDR3aa: CASSALSGSGTDTQYF
v_gene: TRBV7-6
d_gene: -
abundance: -
j_gene: TRBJ2-3

CDR3nt: TGTGCCAGCAGTGACACTAGCGGGAGGGTCAATGAGCAGTTCTTC
CDR3aa: CASSDTSGRVNEQFF
v_gene: TRBV2
d_gene: TRBD2
abundance: -
j_gene: TRBJ2-1

CDR3nt: TGTGCCAGCACCCCCGGGGGGGACGCTGAGACCCAGTACTTC
CDR3aa: CASTPGGDAETQYF
v_gene: TRBV7-2
d_gene: TRBD2
abundance: -
j_gene: TRBJ2-5

CDR3nt: TGTGCCAGTAGTATAGCTGGACTAGCGGGGAGTGACAATGAGCAGTTCTTC
CDR3aa: CASSIAGLAGSDNEQFF
v_gene: TRBV19
d_gene: TRBD2
abundance: -
j_gene: TRBJ2-1

CDR3nt: TGTGCTAGTGGTTTGGGACTAGCGAAGCTCACAGATACGCAGTATTTT
CDR3aa: CASGLGLAKLTDTQYF
v_gene: TRBV12-5
d_gene: TRBD2
abundance: -
j_gene: TRBJ2-3

CDR3nt: TGTGCCAGCAGCCCCGACATAGTCTCCTACGAGCAGTACTTC
CDR3aa: CASSPDIVSYEQYF
v_gene: TRBV7-8
d_gene: -
abundance: -
j_gene: TRBJ2-7

CDR3nt: TGTGCCAGCCATCGGACTAGCGGGGGTGAGCAGTTCTTC
CDR3aa: CASHRTSGGEQFF
v_gene: TRBV2
d_gene: TRBD2
abundance: -
j_gene: TRBJ2-1

CDR3nt: TGTGCCAGTACCGCCGGGAGTGGCTACAATGAGCAGTTCTTC
CDR3aa: CASTAGSGYNEQFF
v_gene: TRBV19
d_gene: -
abundance: -
j_gene: TRBJ2-1

CDR3nt: TGTGCCAGCAGTTTCTTACCACCCGGGACAGGGGGCATCTATAATTCACCCCTCCACTTT
CDR3aa: CASSFLPPGTGGIYNSPLHF
v_gene: TRBV28
d_gene: TRBD1
abundance: -
j_gene: TRBJ1-6

CDR3nt: TGTGCCAGTAGGAGTAGCGGGCCGATCACCGGGGAGCTGTTTTTT
CDR3aa: CASRSSGPITGELFF
v_gene: TRBV19
d_gene: TRBD2
abundance: -
j_gene: TRBJ2-2

CDR3nt: TGCGCCAGCAGCCGGCGGGACTCGTTCTACGAGCAGTACTTC
CDR3aa: CASSRRDSFYEQYF
v_gene: TRBV5-1
d_gene: -
abundance: -
j_gene: TRBJ2-7

CDR3nt: TGCGCCAGCAGTGAATCCGGAGGGGTCCCTTTCTTT
CDR3aa: CASSESGGVPFF
v_gene: TRBV10-1
d_gene: -
abundance: once
j_gene: TRBJ1-1

CDR3nt: TGTGCCAGCAGCTTAAAGGGGTCTAGCGGTTACAATGAGCAGTTCTTC
CDR3aa: CASSLKGSSGYNEQFF
v_gene: TRBV7-3
d_gene: TRBD2
abundance: -
j_gene: TRBJ2-1

CDR3nt: TGCGCAACAGGGGGAAGAGCTTTCTTT
CDR3aa: CATGGRAFF
v_gene: TRBV28
d_gene: TRBD1
abundance: -
j_gene: TRBJ1-1

CDR3nt: TGTGCCAGCAGCTTAGATGGCAGGGCAAACACTGAAGCTTTCTTT
CDR3aa: CASSLDGRANTEAFF
v_gene: TRBV7-2
d_gene: -
abundance: -
j_gene: TRBJ1-1

CDR3nt: TGTGCCAGCAGTGAACAACAGGTCTATGGCTACACCTTC
CDR3aa: CASSEQQVYGYTF
v_gene: TRBV2
d_gene: -
abundance: -
j_gene: TRBJ1-2

CDR3nt: TGCGCCAGCAGCTTGGCCGGTTCCGAAGAGACCCAGTACTTC
CDR3aa: CASSLAGSEETQYF
v_gene: TRBV5-1
d_gene: -
abundance: -
j_gene: TRBJ2-5

CDR3nt: TGTGCCAGCAGCCCGCAGACAGGGGTGAACACTGAAGCTTTCTTT
CDR3aa: CASSPQTGVNTEAFF
v_gene: TRBV7-9
d_gene: TRBD1
abundance: -
j_gene: TRBJ1-1

CDR3nt: TGTGCCAGCAGCCAAGTTGCGGGGGCCTCCTACGAGCAGTACTTC
CDR3aa: CASSQVAGASYEQYF
v_gene: TRBV3-1/TRBV3-2
d_gene: -
abundance: -
j_gene: TRBJ2-7

CDR3nt: TGTGCCAGCAGTCTAGCGGGAGGGCCCTTTCCCTACAATGAGCAGTTCTTC
CDR3aa: CASSLAGGPFPYNEQFF
v_gene: TRBV27
d_gene: TRBD2
abundance: -
j_gene: TRBJ2-1

CDR3nt: TGTGCCTGGAGTGGCAGACAGGGGTTCTTCTCTGGGGCCAACGTCCTGACTTTC
CDR3aa: CAWSGRQGFFSGANVLTF
v_gene: TRBV30
d_gene: TRBD1
abundance: -
j_gene: TRBJ2-6

CDR3nt: TGTGCCAGCAGCTTTAGGGACAGGGGAGACTATGGCTACACCTTC
CDR3aa: CASSFRDRGDYGYTF
v_gene: TRBV7-8
d_gene: TRBD1
abundance: -
j_gene: TRBJ1-2

CDR3nt: TGTGCCAGCAGTTCCTCGGGCCAGCCTGTAGCCAAAAACATTCAGTACTTC
CDR3aa: CASSSSGQPVAKNIQYF
v_gene: TRBV6-2/TRBV6-3
d_gene: -
abundance: once
j_gene: TRBJ2-4

CDR3nt: TGTGCCTGGAGCACGGGAATGGGACAGAGATACAATGAGCAGTTCTTC
CDR3aa: CAWSTGMGQRYNEQFF
v_gene: TRBV30
d_gene: TRBD1
abundance: -
j_gene: TRBJ2-1

CDR3nt: TGTGCCAGCACCCTAGGGCCCCAGGGTGGCGAGCAGTACTTC
CDR3aa: CASTLGPQGGEQYF
v_gene: TRBV6-5
d_gene: -
abundance: -
j_gene: TRBJ2-7